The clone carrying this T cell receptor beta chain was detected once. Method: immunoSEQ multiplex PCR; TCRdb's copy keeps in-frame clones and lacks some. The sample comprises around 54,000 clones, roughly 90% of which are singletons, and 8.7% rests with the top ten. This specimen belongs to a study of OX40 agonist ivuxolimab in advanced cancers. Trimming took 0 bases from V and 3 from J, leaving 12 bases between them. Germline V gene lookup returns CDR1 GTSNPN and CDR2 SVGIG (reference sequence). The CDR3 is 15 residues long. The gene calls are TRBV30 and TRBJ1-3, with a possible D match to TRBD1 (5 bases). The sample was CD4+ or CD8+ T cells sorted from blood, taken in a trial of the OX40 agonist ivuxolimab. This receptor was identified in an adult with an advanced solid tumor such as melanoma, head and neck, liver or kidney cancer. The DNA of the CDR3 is TGTGCCTGGAGTGTACCGGGGGGTCGTGGAAACACCATATATTTT. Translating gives CAWSVPGGRGNTIYF.